The sequence of this TCR beta chain was determined in a study of T-cell reconstitution after alpha-beta-depleted transplantation in children. Using unique molecular identifiers, the investigators prepared the TCRbeta library. Via MiXCR, TCRdb re-called the PCR reads, giving one row per CDR3 protein. This table holds roughly 670,000 distinct CDR3 sequences, around 13% found once. The germline V gene has CDR1 SQVTM and CDR2 ANQGSEA. The CDR3 runs to 13 residues. V shed 4 bases and J shed 2 bases, with 12 bases lying between them. This clonotype was recorded at least ten times. The receptor was derived from a girl aged 2-9 years with congenital amegakaryocytic thrombocytopenia, due to receive a stem cell transplant. This chain connects TRBV29-1 to TRBJ2-7; weak D call: TRBD2 (6 bases). The specimen was PBMCs, collected before TCRalphabeta/CD19-depleted stem cell transplant. The CDR3 loop is CSVAGRTTYEQYF. The CDR3 nucleotides read TGCAGCGTTGCCGGCAGGACTACCTACGAGCAGTACTTC.